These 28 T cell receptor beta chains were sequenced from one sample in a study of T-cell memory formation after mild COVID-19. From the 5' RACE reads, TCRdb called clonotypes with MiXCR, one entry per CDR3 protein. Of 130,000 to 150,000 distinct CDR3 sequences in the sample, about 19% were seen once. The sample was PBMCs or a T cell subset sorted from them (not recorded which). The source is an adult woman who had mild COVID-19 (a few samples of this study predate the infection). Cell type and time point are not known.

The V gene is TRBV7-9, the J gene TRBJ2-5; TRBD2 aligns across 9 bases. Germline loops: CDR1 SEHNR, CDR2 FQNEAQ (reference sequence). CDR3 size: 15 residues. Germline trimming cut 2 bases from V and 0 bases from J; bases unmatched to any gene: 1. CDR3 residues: CASSLRLADQETQYF. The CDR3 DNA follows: TGTGCCAGCAGCTTAAGACTAGCGGACCAAGAGACCCAGTACTTC.

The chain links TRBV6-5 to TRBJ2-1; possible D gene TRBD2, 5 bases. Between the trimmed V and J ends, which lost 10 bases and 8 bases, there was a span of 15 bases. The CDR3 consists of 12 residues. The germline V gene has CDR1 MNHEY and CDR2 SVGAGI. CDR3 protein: CATTTVGDEQFF. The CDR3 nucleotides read TGTGCCACAACTACGGTCGGGGATGAGCAGTTCTTC.

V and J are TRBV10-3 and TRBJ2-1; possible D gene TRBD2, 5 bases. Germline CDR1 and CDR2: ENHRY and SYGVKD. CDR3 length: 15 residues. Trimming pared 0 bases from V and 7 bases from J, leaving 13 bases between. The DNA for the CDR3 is TGTGCCATCAGTGAGTCCCCGGGGATTGGGAATGAGCAGTTCTTC. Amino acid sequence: CAISESPGIGNEQFF.

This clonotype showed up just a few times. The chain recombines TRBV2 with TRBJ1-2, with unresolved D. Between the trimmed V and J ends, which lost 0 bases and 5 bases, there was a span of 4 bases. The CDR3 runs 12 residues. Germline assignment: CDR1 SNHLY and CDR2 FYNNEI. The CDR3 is CASSEAEYGYTF. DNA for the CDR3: TGTGCCAGCAGTGAAGCCGAGTATGGCTACACCTTC.

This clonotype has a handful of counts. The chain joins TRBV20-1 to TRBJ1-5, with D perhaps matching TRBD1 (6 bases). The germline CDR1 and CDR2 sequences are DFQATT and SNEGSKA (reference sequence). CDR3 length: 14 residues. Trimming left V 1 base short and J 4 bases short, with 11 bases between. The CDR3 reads CSARGGAGNQPQHF. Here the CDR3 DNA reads TGCAGTGCTAGAGGGGGGGCAGGAAATCAGCCCCAGCATTTT.

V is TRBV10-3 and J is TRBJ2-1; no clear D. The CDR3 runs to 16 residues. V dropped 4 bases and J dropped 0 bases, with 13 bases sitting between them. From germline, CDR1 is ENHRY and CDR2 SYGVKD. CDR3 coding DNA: TGTGCCATCAGTGGTCGGGCGGCCAGCTCCTACAATGAGCAGTTCTTC. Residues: CAISGRAASSYNEQFF.

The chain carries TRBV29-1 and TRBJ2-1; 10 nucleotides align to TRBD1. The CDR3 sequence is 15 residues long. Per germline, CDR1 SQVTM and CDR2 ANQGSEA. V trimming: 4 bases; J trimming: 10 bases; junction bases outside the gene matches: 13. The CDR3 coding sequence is TGCAGCGTTGGCGCTACGGGACAGGGGAAGGGGGAGCAGTTCTTC. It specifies CSVGATGQGKGEQFF.

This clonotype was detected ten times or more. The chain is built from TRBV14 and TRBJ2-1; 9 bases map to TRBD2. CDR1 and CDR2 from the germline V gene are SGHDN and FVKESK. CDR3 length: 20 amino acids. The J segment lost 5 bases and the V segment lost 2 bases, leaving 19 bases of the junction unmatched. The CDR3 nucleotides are TGTGCCAGCAGCCAATTCCAGGGGGTAGCGGGGGCCCGATCTCACAATGAGCAGTTCTTC. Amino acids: CASSQFQGVAGARSHNEQFF.

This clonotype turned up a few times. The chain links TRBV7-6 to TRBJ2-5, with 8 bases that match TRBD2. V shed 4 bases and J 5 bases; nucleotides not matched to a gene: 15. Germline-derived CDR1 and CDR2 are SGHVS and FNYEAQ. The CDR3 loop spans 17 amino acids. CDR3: CASSSRATGGPGETQYF. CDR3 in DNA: TGTGCCAGCAGCTCCCGGGCCACGGGGGGGCCGGGGGAGACCCAGTACTTC.

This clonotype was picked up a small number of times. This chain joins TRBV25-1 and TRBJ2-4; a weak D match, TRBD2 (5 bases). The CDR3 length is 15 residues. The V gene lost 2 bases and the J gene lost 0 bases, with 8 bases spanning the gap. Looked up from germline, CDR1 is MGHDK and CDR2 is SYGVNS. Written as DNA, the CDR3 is TGTGCCAGCAGTGAAACGGGGTTAGCCAAAAACATTCAGTACTTC. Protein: CASSETGLAKNIQYF.

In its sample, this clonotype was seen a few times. The CDR3 nucleotides read TGCAGTGCTTCCGACAGAAGACTTTCCTACGAGCAGTACTTC. Translation: CSASDRRLSYEQYF. The chain couples TRBV20-1 to TRBJ2-7, with a possible D match to TRBD1 (5 bases). Trimming took 5 bases from V and 1 from J, leaving 15 bases between them. The CDR3 is 14 residues long. Germline V gives CDR1 DFQATT, CDR2 SNEGSKA (reference sequence).

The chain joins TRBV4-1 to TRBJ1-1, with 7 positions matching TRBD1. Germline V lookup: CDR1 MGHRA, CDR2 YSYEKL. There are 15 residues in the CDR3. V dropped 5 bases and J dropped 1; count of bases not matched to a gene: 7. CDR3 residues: CASSIRQGGNTEAFF. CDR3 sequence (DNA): TGCGCCAGCAGCATTAGACAGGGTGGGAACACTGAAGCTTTCTTT.

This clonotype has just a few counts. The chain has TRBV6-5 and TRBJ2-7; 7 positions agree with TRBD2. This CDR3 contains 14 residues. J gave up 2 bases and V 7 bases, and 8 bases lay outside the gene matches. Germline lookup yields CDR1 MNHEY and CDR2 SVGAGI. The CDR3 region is CASKGTTAPYEQYF. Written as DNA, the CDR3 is TGTGCCAGCAAGGGGACTACGGCTCCCTACGAGCAGTACTTC.

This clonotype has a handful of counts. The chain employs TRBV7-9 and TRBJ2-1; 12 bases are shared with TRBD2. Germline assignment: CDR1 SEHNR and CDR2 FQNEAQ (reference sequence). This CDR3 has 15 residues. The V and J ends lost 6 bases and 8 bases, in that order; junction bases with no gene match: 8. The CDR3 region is CASSRTSGRWDEQFF. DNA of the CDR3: TGTGCCAGCAGTCGTACTAGCGGGAGGTGGGATGAGCAGTTCTTC.

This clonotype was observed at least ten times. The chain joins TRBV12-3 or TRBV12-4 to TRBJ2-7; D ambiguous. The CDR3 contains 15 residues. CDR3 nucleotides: TGTGCTTCAGCTCGGATTTTGTCGTACCCCAACGAGCAGTACTTC. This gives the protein CASARILSYPNEQYF.

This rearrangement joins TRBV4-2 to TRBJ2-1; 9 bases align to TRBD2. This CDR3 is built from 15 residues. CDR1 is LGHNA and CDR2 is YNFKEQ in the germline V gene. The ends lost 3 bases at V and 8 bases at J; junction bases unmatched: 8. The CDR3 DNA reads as TGTGCCAGCAGCCAGGCGGGGGGGCCTGGGGATGAGCAGTTCTTC. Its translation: CASSQAGGPGDEQFF.

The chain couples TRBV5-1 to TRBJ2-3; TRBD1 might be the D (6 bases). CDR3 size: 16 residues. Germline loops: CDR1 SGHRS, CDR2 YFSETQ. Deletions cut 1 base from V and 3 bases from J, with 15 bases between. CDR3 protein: CASSLRDIIFTDTQYF. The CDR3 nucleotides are TGCGCCAGCAGCTTGAGGGACATCATATTTACAGATACGCAGTATTTT.

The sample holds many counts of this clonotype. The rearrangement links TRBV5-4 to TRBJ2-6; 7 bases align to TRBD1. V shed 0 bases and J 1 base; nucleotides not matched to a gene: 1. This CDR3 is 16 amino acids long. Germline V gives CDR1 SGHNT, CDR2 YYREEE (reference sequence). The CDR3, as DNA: TGTGCCAGCAGCTTGGGACAGGGATCTGGGGCCAACGTCCTGACTTTC. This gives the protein CASSLGQGSGANVLTF.

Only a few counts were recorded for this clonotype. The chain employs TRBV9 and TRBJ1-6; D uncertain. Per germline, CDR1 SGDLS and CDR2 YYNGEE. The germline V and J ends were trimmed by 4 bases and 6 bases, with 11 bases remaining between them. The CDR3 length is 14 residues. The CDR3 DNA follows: TGTGCCAGCAGCCAAAGAACGGCTAATTCACCCCTCCACTTT. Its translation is CASSQRTANSPLHF.

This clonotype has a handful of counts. This chain's CDR3 is CASSWGPDTEAFF. The CDR3 region has the DNA TGTGCCAGCAGCTGGGGCCCTGACACTGAAGCTTTCTTT. The V call is TRBV5-5, the J call TRBJ1-1, with D possibly being TRBD1 (5 bases). CDR3 size: 13 residues. V lost 3 bases and J lost 3, with 9 bases in between. Per germline, CDR1 SGHKS and CDR2 YYEKEE (reference sequence). Full variable domain (outside the CDR3, taken from reference TRBV5-5 and TRBJ1-1): DAGVTQSPTHLIKTRGQQVTLRCSPISGHKSVSWYQQVLGQGPQFIFQYYEKEERGRGNFPDRFSARQFPNYSSELNVNALLLGDSALYLCASSWGPDTEAFFGQGTRLTVV.

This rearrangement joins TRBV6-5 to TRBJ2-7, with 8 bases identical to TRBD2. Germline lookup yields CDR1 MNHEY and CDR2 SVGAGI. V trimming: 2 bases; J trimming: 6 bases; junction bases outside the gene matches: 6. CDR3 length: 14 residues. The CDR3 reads CASSYAGRAGEQYF. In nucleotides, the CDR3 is TGTGCCAGCAGTTACGCCGGGAGGGCAGGCGAGCAGTACTTC.

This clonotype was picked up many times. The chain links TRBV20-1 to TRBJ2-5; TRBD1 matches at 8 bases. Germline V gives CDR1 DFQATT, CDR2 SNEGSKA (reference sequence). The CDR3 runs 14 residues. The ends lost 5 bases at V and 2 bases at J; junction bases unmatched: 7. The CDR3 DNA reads TGCAGTGCTCCCGGGACAGGACCTCAAGAGACCCAGTACTTC. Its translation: CSAPGTGPQETQYF.

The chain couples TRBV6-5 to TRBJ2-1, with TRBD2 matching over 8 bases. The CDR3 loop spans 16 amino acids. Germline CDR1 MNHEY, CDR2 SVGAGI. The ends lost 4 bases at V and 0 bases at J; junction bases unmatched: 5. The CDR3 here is CASSSLAGSSYNEQFF. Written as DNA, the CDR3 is TGTGCCAGCAGTTCTCTAGCGGGCAGCTCCTACAATGAGCAGTTCTTC.

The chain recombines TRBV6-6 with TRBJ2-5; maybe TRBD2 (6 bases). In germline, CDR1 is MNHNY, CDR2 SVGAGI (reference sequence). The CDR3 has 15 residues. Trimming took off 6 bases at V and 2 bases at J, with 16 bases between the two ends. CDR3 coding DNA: TGTGCCAGCAGCTTGACCCGGGGGTTGCAAGAGACCCAGTACTTC. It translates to CASSLTRGLQETQYF.

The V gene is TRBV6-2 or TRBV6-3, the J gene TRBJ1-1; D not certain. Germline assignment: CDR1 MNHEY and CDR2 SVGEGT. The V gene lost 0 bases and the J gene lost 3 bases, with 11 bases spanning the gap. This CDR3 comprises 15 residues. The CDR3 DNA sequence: TGTGCCAGCAGTTACTCCGCAGTCATGGACACTGAAGCTTTCTTT. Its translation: CASSYSAVMDTEAFF.

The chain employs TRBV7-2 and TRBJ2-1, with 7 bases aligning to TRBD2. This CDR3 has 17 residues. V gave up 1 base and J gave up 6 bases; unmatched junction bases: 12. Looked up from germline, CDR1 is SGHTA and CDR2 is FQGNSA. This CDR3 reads CASSLVSTGGAANEQFF. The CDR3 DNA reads TGTGCCAGCAGCTTAGTTTCAACGGGGGGTGCCGCCAATGAGCAGTTCTTC.

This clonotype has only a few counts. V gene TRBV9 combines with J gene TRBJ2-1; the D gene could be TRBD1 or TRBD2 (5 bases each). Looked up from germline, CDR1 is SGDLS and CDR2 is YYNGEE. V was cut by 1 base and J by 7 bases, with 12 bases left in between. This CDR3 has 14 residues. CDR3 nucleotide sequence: TGTGCCAGCAGCGTATCCGGGACGGAGAATGAGCAGTTCTTC. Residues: CASSVSGTENEQFF. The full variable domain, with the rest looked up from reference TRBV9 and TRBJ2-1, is DSGVTQTPKHLITATGQRVTLRCSPRSGDLSVYWYQQSLDQGLQFLIQYYNGEERAKGNILERFSAQQFPDLHSELNLSSLELGDSALYFCASSVSGTENEQFFGPGTRLTVL.

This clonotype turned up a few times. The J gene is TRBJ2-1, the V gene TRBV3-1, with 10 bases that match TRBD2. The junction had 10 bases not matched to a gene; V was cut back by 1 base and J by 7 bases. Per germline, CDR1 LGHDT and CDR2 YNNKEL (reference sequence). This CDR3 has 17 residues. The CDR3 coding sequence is TGTGCCAGCAGCCAAGTCAGGACGCTAGCGGGAGTAAATGAGCAGTTCTTC. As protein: CASSQVRTLAGVNEQFF.